This is a list of T cell receptor beta chains from one sample in a study of Ad26.COV2.S vaccination and SARS-CoV-2 variants. The table came from immunoSEQ multiplex PCR; TCRdb's copy has only in-frame clones and leaves some out. Among approximately 480,000 clones listed, approximately 90% were seen once. Source: peripheral blood, taken in a trial of Ad26.COV2.S vaccine versus placebo. The source is a person between 18 and 65 years old who received the Ad26.COV2.S COVID-19 vaccine or a placebo. Both conserved end residues are part of each CDR3. The D gene is left open where the match is weak. The listing skips clone size in some rows; elsewhere it reads once, few, many or a size class.

J gene | D gene | V gene | clone size | CDR3 protein | CDR3 DNA
TRBJ2-5 | . | TRBV28 | . | CASSLGTHQETQYF | TGTGCCAGCAGTTTGGGGACACACCAAGAGACCCAGTACTTC
TRBJ2-7 | . | TRBV20-1 | . | CSASLGAGANYEQYF | TGCAGTGCTAGTCTTGGGGCAGGGGCCAACTACGAGCAGTACTTC
TRBJ2-7 | . | TRBV6-2/TRBV6-3 | . | CASSSPRQLSRYEQYF | TGTGCCAGCAGTTCGCCGAGGCAGTTATCCAGATACGAGCAGTACTTC
TRBJ2-7 | . | TRBV6-5 | . | CASRAGPFTQYF | TGTGCCAGCAGGGCTGGACCTTTTACGCAGTACTTC
TRBJ1-1 | TRBD1 | TRBV29-1 | . | CSVVVRQGRAFF | TGCAGCGTTGTTGTTAGACAGGGTCGAGCTTTCTTT
TRBJ1-6 | . | TRBV28 | . | CASSFQQGATYNSPLHF | TGTGCCAGCAGTTTCCAACAGGGCGCTACCTATAATTCACCCCTCCACTTT
TRBJ2-3 | . | TRBV28 | . | CASTRTDTQYF | TGTGCCAGCACTCGAACAGATACGCAGTATTTT
TRBJ1-4 | . | TRBV7-2 | once | CASSLAGQGQANEKLFF | TGTGCCAGCAGCTTAGCGGGACAAGGGCAGGCTAATGAAAAACTGTTTTTT
TRBJ1-6 | . | TRBV12-3/TRBV12-4 | . | CASSGPGDSPLHF | TGTGCCAGCAGCGGGCCAGGGGATTCACCCCTCCACTTT
TRBJ2-7 | . | TRBV7-8 | . | CASSLQGFHEQYF | TGTGCCAGCAGCTTACAAGGGTTCCACGAGCAGTACTTC
TRBJ1-5 | . | TRBV28 | few | CASSSIVLRHF | TGTGCCAGCAGTTCCATAGTTCTGCGGCATTTT
TRBJ1-5 | . | TRBV10-3 | . | CAISAGDGNQPQHF | TGTGCCATCAGTGCAGGGGACGGCAATCAGCCCCAGCATTTT
TRBJ1-5 | . | TRBV2 | . | CASLGGTGNQPQHF | TGTGCCAGCCTAGGGGGGACGGGCAATCAGCCCCAGCATTTT
TRBJ2-3 | . | TRBV21-1 | . | CASSKGLEQAKMRDTQYF | TGTGCCAGCAGCAAAGGTTTAGAACAGGCTAAGATGAGAGATACGCAGTATTTT
TRBJ2-1 | . | TRBV7-9 | . | CASSSSFSGGVSYNEQFF | TGTGCCAGCAGTAGCTCTTTTAGCGGAGGGGTCTCCTACAATGAGCAGTTCTTC
TRBJ1-3 | TRBD1 | TRBV9 | . | CASSELPGQGVGNTIYF | TGTGCCAGCAGCGAATTGCCGGGACAGGGAGTTGGAAACACCATATATTTT
TRBJ1-1 | . | TRBV4-2 | once | CASSQVFGGTDTEAFF | TGTGCCAGCAGCCAAGTATTCGGGGGGACCGACACTGAAGCTTTCTTT
TRBJ2-3 | . | TRBV28 | once | CASRTAGLPDTQYF | TGTGCCAGCAGGACAGCAGGGTTACCAGATACGCAGTATTTT
TRBJ2-2 | . | TRBV5-1 | . | CASSFTGKGDTGELFF | TGCGCCAGCAGCTTCACAGGGAAGGGGGACACCGGGGAGCTGTTTTTT
TRBJ1-2 | . | TRBV30 | . | CAWRQISNYGYTF | TGTGCCTGGAGACAGATATCGAACTATGGCTACACCTTC
TRBJ2-1 | . | TRBV2 | few | CASSYGTPYNEQFF | TGTGCCAGCAGTTACGGGACCCCCTACAATGAGCAGTTCTTC
TRBJ1-2 | . | TRBV7-2 | . | CASSPNQYPHGYTF | TGTGCCAGCAGCCCCAACCAATACCCGCATGGCTACACCTTC
TRBJ2-1 | . | TRBV11-2 | . | CASSFSATHEQFF | TGTGCCAGCAGCTTTTCAGCGACCCATGAGCAGTTCTTC
TRBJ2-1 | TRBD2 | TRBV2 | . | CASRDATSGAYNEQFF | TGTGCCAGCAGGGACGCTACTAGCGGCGCCTACAATGAGCAGTTCTTC
TRBJ2-3 | . | TRBV5-4 | . | CASSSGLGLSTDTQYF | TGTGCCAGCAGCTCGGGACTGGGGTTGAGCACAGATACGCAGTATTTT
TRBJ1-2 | . | TRBV6-5 | once | CASRRDRDYGYTF | TGTGCCAGCAGACGAGACCGGGACTATGGCTACACCTTC
TRBJ2-7 | TRBD2 | TRBV11-2 | few | CASSLVLAGSLGHEQYF | TGTGCCAGCAGCTTAGTGCTAGCGGGAAGTCTTGGCCACGAGCAGTACTTC
TRBJ2-6 | . | TRBV5-6 | . | CASSPIGSGANVLTF | TGTGCCAGCAGCCCTATTGGTTCTGGGGCCAACGTCCTGACTTTC
TRBJ1-1 | TRBD1 | TRBV4-3 | . | CASSQEGQGGTEAFF | TGCGCCAGCAGCCAAGAGGGACAGGGGGGGACTGAAGCTTTCTTT
TRBJ2-7 | TRBD2 | TRBV29-1 | . | CSVRTLPVRVGLAEQYF | TGCAGCGTCCGAACCCTCCCCGTCCGGGTAGGACTAGCCGAGCAGTACTTC
TRBJ1-1 | TRBD1 | TRBV28 | . | CASSPTRGLTEAFF | TGTGCCAGCAGTCCAACCAGGGGGCTAACTGAAGCTTTCTTT
TRBJ2-1 | . | TRBV19 | . | CASSISLVGNEQFF | TGTGCCAGTAGTATCAGCCTAGTTGGCAATGAGCAGTTCTTC
TRBJ1-1 | . | TRBV30 | . | CAWSSPLGPFF | TGTGCCTGGAGTAGTCCCCTGGGCCCTTTCTTT
TRBJ1-1 | . | TRBV7-2 | . | CASSLDRSGRKAFF | TGTGCCAGCAGCTTAGATCGGTCAGGGAGGAAAGCTTTCTTT
TRBJ1-1 | . | TRBV12-3/TRBV12-4 | . | CASTLTLNTEAFF | TGTGCCAGCACCTTAACTTTGAACACTGAAGCTTTCTTT
TRBJ1-2 | TRBD1 | TRBV7-2 | . | CASSKGTGTPGRYGYTF | TGTGCCAGCAGCAAAGGGACAGGGACCCCGGGAAGGTATGGCTACACCTTC
TRBJ1-4 | . | TRBV4-3 | . | CASSPPGFLYEKLFF | TGCGCCAGCAGCCCTCCGGGCTTTCTTTACGAAAAACTGTTTTTT
TRBJ1-6 | TRBD1 | TRBV28 | . | CASSLSTGDNSPLHF | TGTGCCAGCAGTTTATCGACAGGGGATAATTCACCCCTCCACTTT
TRBJ2-3 | . | TRBV5-1 | . | CASSPRLADTDTQYF | TGCGCCAGCAGCCCCCGCTTGGCGGACACAGATACGCAGTATTTT
TRBJ2-1 | . | TRBV5-4 | . | CASSRIGGRRNEQFF | TGTGCCAGCAGCCGTATAGGGGGGAGAAGGAATGAGCAGTTCTTC
TRBJ1-5 | . | TRBV6-5 | . | CASMRAGQQPQHF | TGTGCCAGCATGAGGGCAGGCCAGCAGCCCCAGCATTTT
TRBJ2-2 | . | TRBV9 | . | CASSAGTYTGELFF | TGTGCCAGCAGCGCCGGGACCTACACCGGGGAGCTGTTTTTT
TRBJ2-5 | . | TRBV5-6 | . | CASSSTGLSEETQYF | TGTGCCAGCAGCTCGACAGGACTATCGGAGGAGACCCAGTACTTC
TRBJ1-1 | . | TRBV4-2 | . | CASSQAPGFRMPEAFF | TGTGCCAGCAGCCAAGCACCGGGGTTTAGGATGCCTGAAGCTTTCTTT
TRBJ1-4 | TRBD1 | TRBV19 | . | CASGETGRGEKLFF | TGTGCCAGTGGGGAGACAGGGAGAGGTGAAAAACTGTTTTTT
TRBJ2-2 | . | TRBV9 | few | CASSVATSTGELFF | TGTGCCAGCAGCGTAGCAACGTCCACCGGGGAGCTGTTTTTT
TRBJ2-1 | . | TRBV6-2/TRBV6-3 | . | CASSLRLRGSYNEQFF | TGTGCCAGCAGCCTACGGCTCCGCGGCTCCTACAATGAGCAGTTCTTC
TRBJ1-2 | . | TRBV30 | . | CAWRVRNYGYTF | TGTGCCTGGAGGGTGAGGAACTATGGCTACACCTTC
TRBJ2-1 | TRBD2 | TRBV4-1 | . | CASSQEGTSDEQFF | TGCGCCAGCAGCCAAGAGGGGACTAGCGATGAGCAGTTCTTC
TRBJ2-7 | . | TRBV27 | . | CASSRAGYRGYEQYF | TGTGCCAGCAGTCGGGCGGGGTACCGAGGCTACGAGCAGTACTTC
TRBJ1-2 | TRBD1 | TRBV5-1 | . | CASSLNPGQGGYGYTF | TGCGCCAGCAGCTTGAACCCGGGACAGGGGGGCTATGGCTACACCTTC
TRBJ1-1 | . | TRBV11-3 | . | CASSPGGPTEAFF | TGTGCCAGCAGCCCGGGGGGGCCCACTGAAGCTTTCTTT
TRBJ2-1 | . | TRBV7-2 | . | CASSLVGSRGSYNEQFF | TGTGCCAGCAGCTTAGTGGGGTCACGGGGCTCCTACAATGAGCAGTTCTTC
TRBJ2-7 | TRBD2 | TRBV5-1 | . | CASSILGGSSSYEQYF | TGCGCCAGCAGCATCCTGGGGGGGTCGAGCTCCTACGAGCAGTACTTC
TRBJ2-6 | TRBD1 | TRBV5-4 | once | CASSPPRTGNPGANVLTF | TGTGCCAGCAGCCCCCCCCGGACAGGGAACCCTGGGGCCAACGTCCTGACTTTC
TRBJ1-4 | . | TRBV28 | once | CASSLIRGLANEKLFF | TGTGCCAGCAGTTTAATTCGGGGTTTGGCTAATGAAAAACTGTTTTTT
TRBJ2-1 | . | TRBV11-1 | . | CASSPRRGPYNEQFF | TGTGCCAGCAGCCCGCGCCGGGGCCCATACAATGAGCAGTTCTTC
TRBJ2-7 | . | TRBV5-4 | few | CASSPSPGPYEQYF | TGTGCCAGCAGCCCCTCCCCGGGGCCCTACGAGCAGTACTTC
TRBJ2-3 | . | TRBV7-3 | . | CASSLQGSTDTQYF | TGTGCCAGCAGCTTGCAGGGTAGCACAGATACGCAGTATTTT